This T cell receptor beta chain was sequenced during a study of blood T cell repertoires in COVID-19. Some clones are missing from TCRdb's copy, which holds only in-frame ones; the method was immunoSEQ multiplex PCR. The table shows some 250,000 clones, with over 75% occurring only once. In its sample, this clone was seen once. Participants spanned ages about 18 to 100 years and resided in about two dozen US areas. Assignment of participants to cohorts was predicated upon participant-reported clinical history. Germline V gives CDR1 SQVTM, CDR2 ANQGSEA. The CDR3 runs to 15 residues. V was clipped by 3 bases and J by 3 bases; unmatched bases: 8.

The origin of this receptor is a woman aged 50 to 60 who had recovered from COVID-19. This chain uses TRBV29-1 with TRBJ2-1; 7 nucleotides match TRBD2. Specimen: PBMCs or T cells enriched from blood (not recorded which). The CDR3 coding sequence is TGCAGCGTTGAGGGGAGAGCGGGGAGCTACAATGAGCAGTTCTTC. It encodes CSVEGRAGSYNEQFF.